The entry below describes one T cell receptor beta chain. What it binds is unknown. Some clones are missing from TCRdb's copy, which holds only in-frame ones; the method was immunoSEQ multiplex PCR. The sample includes millions of clones, roughly 94% of them seen just once. This sample is part of a study of shared clonotypes between healthy human individuals. Overall study context: Donors had three CD4 naive, three CD4 memory, two CD8 naive and one CD8 memory plate apiece. Findings of the study overall: Compared with clonotypes that all four donors shared, non-shared clonotypes had lower generation probabilities.

Germline-derived CDR1 and CDR2 are SGHDN and FVKESK. The CDR3 consists of 16 residues. After removal of 4 bases from V and 3 bases from J, the junction contained 12 bases not matched to a gene. The receptor's source is a young man in good health. Sequenced sample: naive CD4+ T cells sorted from blood. Subset denoted: CD45RA+ positively selected. The V and J genes are TRBV14 and TRBJ2-7, with 7 positions matching TRBD1. The CDR3 spells CASSPRPGQPIYEQYF. Written as DNA, the CDR3 is TGTGCCAGCAGCCCGCGTCCGGGACAGCCGATCTACGAGCAGTACTTC.